This T cell receptor beta chain emerged from a study of T cell responses to AZD1222 COVID-19 vaccine. Findings and caveats of the study: Once two AZD1222 doses were given, Spike-specific TCR breadth and depth went up. Just five or six AZD1222 recipients were seropositive at baseline.

CDR3 length: 16 residues. Germline assignment: CDR1 SNHLY and CDR2 FYNNEI. Between the trimmed V and J ends, which lost 6 bases and 1 base, there was a span of 15 bases. On this clone itself: Its matching antigen is unknown.

Method: immunoSEQ multiplex PCR; TCRdb's copy keeps in-frame clones and lacks some. The table records 120,000 or so clones, around 83% of them present only once. Analyses pooled second doses at about 4 or about 12 weeks. The clonotype originates from an adult who received the AZD1222 COVID-19 vaccine. The chain employs TRBV2 and TRBJ2-2; D unclear. Sequences were derived from peripheral blood, sampled 28 days after the second AZD1222 dose. The CDR3 here is CASRDTGRQNTGELFF. The CDR3 coding sequence is TGTGCCAGCAGGGATACTGGGCGACAGAACACCGGGGAGCTGTTTTTT.